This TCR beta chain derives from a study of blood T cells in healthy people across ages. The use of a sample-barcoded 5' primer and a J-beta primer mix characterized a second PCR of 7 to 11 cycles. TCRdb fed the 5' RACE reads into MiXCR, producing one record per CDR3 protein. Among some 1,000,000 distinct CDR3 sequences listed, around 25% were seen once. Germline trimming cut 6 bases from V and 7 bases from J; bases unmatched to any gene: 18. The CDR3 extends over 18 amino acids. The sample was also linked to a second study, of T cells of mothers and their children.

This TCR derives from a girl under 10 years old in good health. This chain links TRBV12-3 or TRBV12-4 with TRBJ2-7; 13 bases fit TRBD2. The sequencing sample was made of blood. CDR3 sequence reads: CASSRTSGSIGGGGEQYF. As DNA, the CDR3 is TGTGCCAGCAGCCGGACTAGCGGGAGCATTGGTGGTGGGGGAGAGCAGTACTTC.